The 26 T cell receptor beta chains listed next were all sequenced from one sample in a study of T cell changes during pregnancy in multiple sclerosis. TCRdb keeps only in-frame clones here, not all; method: immunoSEQ multiplex PCR. Of about 50,000 clones in the sample, 90% to 95% were seen once. The sequencing here drew on CD8+ T cells from peripheral blood mononuclear cells, taken after pregnancy. These receptors were taken from a female donor with multiple sclerosis, enrolled in a pregnancy study.

This clone turned up a few times. The V gene is TRBV7-9, the J gene TRBJ1-2; TRBD1 agrees at 7 bases. CDR1 is SEHNR and CDR2 is FQNEAQ in the germline V gene (reference sequence). V trimming: 8 bases; J trimming: 4 bases; junction bases outside the gene matches: 7. The CDR3 consists of 13 residues. DNA for the CDR3: TGTGCCAGCGAGGCTGGACAGGCCTATGGCTACACCTTC. Its translation is CASEAGQAYGYTF. Full variable domain (rest looked up from reference TRBV7-9 and TRBJ1-2): DTGVSQNPRHKITKRGQNVTFRCDPISEHNRLYWYRQTLGQGPEFLTYFQNEAQLEKSRLLSDRFSAERPKGSFSTLEIQRTEQGDSAMYLCASEAGQAYGYTFGSGTRLTVV.

This chain uses TRBV2 with TRBJ2-1, with D maybe TRBD1 (6 bases). CDR3 size: 15 residues. Trimming took 7 bases from V and 2 from J, leaving 15 bases between them. CDR1 is SNHLY, CDR2 FYNNEI, per germline. The CDR3 is CASTAPGATYNEQFF. In DNA form, the CDR3 reads TGTGCCAGCACGGCCCCAGGGGCTACCTACAATGAGCAGTTCTTC.

V and J are TRBV29-1 and TRBJ1-1; D possibly corresponds to TRBD1 (6 bases). The CDR3 covers 13 residues. The V gene lost 5 bases and the J gene lost 1 base, with 11 bases spanning the gap. Germline V gene lookup returns CDR1 SQVTM and CDR2 ANQGSEA. Written as DNA, the CDR3 is TGCAGCGTTCCAGGGGCGAGGAACACTGAAGCTTTCTTT. This codes for CSVPGARNTEAFF.

V gene TRBV15 combines with J gene TRBJ2-7; D is ambiguous. The CDR3 covers 13 residues. Germline CDR1 and CDR2: LNHNV and YYDKDF (reference sequence). The ends were cut back, 3 bases at V and 5 bases at J, with 11 bases in the middle. The CDR3 DNA reads as TGTGCCACCAGCAGTCCAGGTCCCCACGAGCAGTACTTC. This sequence encodes CATSSPGPHEQYF.

The V call is TRBV13, the J call TRBJ2-3; 14 nucleotides match TRBD2. CDR1 is PRHDT and CDR2 is FYEKMQ in the germline V gene (reference sequence). V dropped 5 bases and J dropped 2; count of bases not matched to a gene: 6. CDR3 length equals 17 residues. The CDR3 DNA follows: TGTGCCAGCAGCCCAAGGACTAGCGGGGGGATCACAGATACGCAGTATTTT. It is translated as CASSPRTSGGITDTQYF.

As DNA, the CDR3 is TGTGCCAGCAGTTACGGGACAGGGAACACCGGGGAGCTGTTTTTT. This sequence encodes CASSYGTGNTGELFF. The chain carries TRBV6-5 and TRBJ2-2; 8 bases are a match to TRBD1. This CDR3 region has 15 residues. The V and J ends lost 2 bases and 1 base, in that order; junction bases with no gene match: 0. Germline V gene lookup returns CDR1 MNHEY and CDR2 SVGAGI.

The chain uses TRBV7-9 and TRBJ2-1; a possible D gene is TRBD2 (7 bases). From germline, CDR1 is SEHNR and CDR2 FQNEAQ (reference sequence). Trimming shortened V by 8 bases and J by 8 bases, and 16 bases separated the two germline ends. CDR3 length equals 13 residues. The DNA for the CDR3 is TGTGCCAGCTCCATAGGGGGGGGAGATGAGCAGTTCTTC. Protein product: CASSIGGGDEQFF.

This chain connects TRBV10-1 to TRBJ2-7; D is unresolved. Trimming removed 8 bases at V and 4 bases at J, with 9 bases between. Germline V gene lookup returns CDR1 WNHNN and CDR2 SYGVQD (reference sequence). The CDR3 length is 11 residues. The DNA of the CDR3 is TGCGCCAGCCTACTCTATTACGAGCAGTACTTC. This gives the protein CASLLYYEQYF.

This chain uses TRBV18 with TRBJ2-3; TRBD2 agrees at 12 bases. Germline V gene lookup returns CDR1 KGHSH and CDR2 LQKENI. The CDR3 is made up of 18 amino acids. V shed 3 bases and J 1 base; nucleotides not matched to a gene: 8. CDR3 DNA: TGTGCCAGCTCACCGGTCCTACTAGCGGGGGGCGGCACAGATACGCAGTATTTT. It specifies CASSPVLLAGGGTDTQYF.

J is TRBJ1-1 and V is TRBV7-9; maybe TRBD1 (5 bases). With 5 bases removed from V and 8 bases from J, the gap between germline ends came to 15 bases. This CDR3 spans 13 amino acids. Germline V lookup: CDR1 SEHNR, CDR2 FQNEAQ (reference sequence). Written as DNA, the CDR3 is TGTGCCAGCAGCGACAGACCACATCCGGAAGCTTTCTTT. Residues: CASSDRPHPEAFF.

This clone was detected only once. The V and J genes are TRBV27 and TRBJ1-2; D is undetermined. In germline, CDR1 is MNHEY, CDR2 SMNVEV (reference sequence). The length of the CDR3 is 13 residues. Trimming left V 2 bases short and J 5 bases short, with 9 bases between. CDR3 DNA: TGTGCCAGCAGTTTAGGGAGCAAGTATGGCTACACCTTC. Translated, it gives CASSLGSKYGYTF.

This clone was recorded many times. This sequence joins TRBV7-6 and TRBJ2-5; 9 nucleotides match TRBD1. The germline CDR1 and CDR2 sequences are SGHVS and FNYEAQ. The ends lost 5 bases at V and 4 bases at J; junction bases unmatched: 5. The CDR3 has 14 amino acids. This CDR3 is CASSESTGGETQYF. As DNA, the CDR3 is TGTGCCAGCAGCGAATCGACAGGGGGAGAGACCCAGTACTTC.

The J gene is TRBJ1-3, the V gene TRBV30, with 9 bases lining up with TRBD1. The CDR3 spans 13 residues. After removal of 8 bases from V and 6 bases from J, the junction contained 8 bases not matched to a gene. The germline CDR1 and CDR2 sequences are GTSNPN and SVGIG (reference sequence). CDR3 amino acids: CAQSGQGQNTIYF. The CDR3 DNA reads as TGTGCCCAATCCGGACAGGGGCAAAACACCATATATTTT.

The chain employs TRBV5-6 and TRBJ1-2; no reliable D call. V shed 4 bases and J shed 2 bases, with 6 bases lying between them. This CDR3 comprises 12 residues. Germline CDR1 SGHDT, CDR2 YYEEEE. CDR3 nucleotides: TGTGCCAGCAGCCCGCAGAACTATGGCTACACCTTC. This encodes CASSPQNYGYTF.

The rearrangement joins TRBV6-1 to TRBJ2-7; tentatively, D is TRBD1 (6 bases). The V gene lost 3 bases and the J gene lost 4 bases, with 10 bases spanning the gap. This CDR3 has 13 amino acids. In germline, CDR1 is MNHNS, CDR2 SASEGT. The CDR3 loop reads CASSEGHGYEQYF. In DNA form, the CDR3 reads TGTGCCAGCAGTGAGGGACATGGGTACGAGCAGTACTTC.

The genes are TRBV5-1 and TRBJ2-1; tentatively, D is TRBD2 (6 bases). Germline CDR1 is SGHRS and CDR2 is YFSETQ. CDR3 size: 17 residues. The V and J ends lost 4 bases and 8 bases respectively, with 25 bases between them. CDR3 sequence reads: CASSPRGLKGPTDEQFF. DNA of the CDR3: TGCGCCAGCAGCCCGCGGGGTCTCAAGGGGCCTACGGATGAGCAGTTCTTC.

The gene calls are TRBV19 and TRBJ1-5; D is unresolved. This CDR3 region has 15 residues. Trimming shortened V by 3 bases and J by 8 bases, and 17 bases separated the two germline ends. Germline loops: CDR1 LNHDA, CDR2 SQIVND (reference sequence). CDR3: CASSIVTTFQEPQHF. Written as DNA, the CDR3 is TGTGCCAGTAGTATTGTCACGACATTTCAGGAGCCCCAGCATTTT.

This chain joins TRBV7-6 and TRBJ1-6; a weak D match, TRBD1 (5 bases). The CDR3 sequence is 15 residues long. CDR1 SGHVS and CDR2 FNYEAQ come from the germline V gene. V gave up 5 bases and J gave up 5 bases, with 13 bases separating them. The CDR3 here is CASSNTLGDNSPLHF. DNA for the CDR3: TGTGCCAGCAGCAATACCTTAGGGGATAATTCACCCCTCCACTTT.

The CDR3 DNA follows: TGTGCCAGCAGTTTCATACAGGGACCCAATCAGCCCCAGCATTTT. Translating it yields CASSFIQGPNQPQHF. The chain links TRBV27 to TRBJ1-5, with D perhaps TRBD1 (6 bases). CDR1 is MNHEY and CDR2 is SMNVEV in the germline V gene (reference sequence). The V gene lost 3 bases and the J gene lost 3 bases, with 12 bases spanning the gap. The CDR3 covers 15 residues.

In its sample, this clone was seen once. The rearrangement joins TRBV28 to TRBJ2-7, with TRBD1 matching over 8 bases. V gave up 10 bases and J gave up 4 bases; unmatched junction bases: 12. Germline CDR1 and CDR2: MDHEN and SYDVKM. This CDR3 is built from 14 residues. The chain's CDR3 is CATLDREGEYEQYF. CDR3 bases: TGTGCCACCTTGGACAGGGAAGGGGAATACGAGCAGTACTTC.

This clone was picked up a small number of times. Distinct nucleotide sequences in the sample also encode this CDR3. The J gene is TRBJ1-1, the V gene TRBV6-5; D remains unclear. The V end lost 2 bases, the J end lost 1 base, and 5 bases lay between the germline ends. Germline V gene sequence: CDR1 MNHEY, CDR2 SVGAGI. The CDR3 has 13 residues. This CDR3 reads CASSYPGNTEAFF. In DNA, the CDR3 is TGTGCCAGCAGTTACCCAGGGAACACTGAAGCTTTCTTT.

The rearrangement links TRBV6-1 to TRBJ2-7; D is possibly TRBD1 (6 bases). Trimming shortened V by 8 bases and J by 3 bases, and 14 bases separated the two germline ends. Germline CDR1 is MNHNS and CDR2 is SASEGT. This CDR3 region has 13 residues. As DNA, the CDR3 is TGTGCCAGCGCCGAAGGACAGTTCTACGAGCAGTACTTC. Its protein is CASAEGQFYEQYF.

This clone was seen just once. The V gene is TRBV9, the J gene TRBJ1-1, with D possibly TRBD1 on 5 matching bases. This CDR3 spans 14 amino acids. With 4 bases removed from V and 4 bases from J, the gap between germline ends came to 14 bases. Per germline, CDR1 SGDLS and CDR2 YYNGEE. The CDR3 DNA sequence: TGTGCCAGCAGCTCCGGGGGGGTGAGCACTGAAGCTTTCTTT. Translation gives CASSSGGVSTEAFF.

The rearrangement joins TRBV15 to TRBJ2-1; 7 bases are shared with TRBD1. The trim removed 1 base at V and 4 bases at J, leaving 7 bases unmatched. This CDR3 contains 16 residues. Germline V gene data show CDR1 as LNHNV and CDR2 as YYDKDF (reference sequence). For the CDR3, the DNA is TGTGCCACCAGCAGAGTCCGGGACAGACCTTACAATGAGCAGTTCTTC. This translates into CATSRVRDRPYNEQFF.

V and J are TRBV2 and TRBJ1-3; possible D gene TRBD1, 5 bases. V was shortened by 8 bases and J by 0 bases, with 5 bases between the two germline ends. CDR1 SNHLY and CDR2 FYNNEI come from the germline V gene. The CDR3 covers 12 residues. In DNA form, the CDR3 reads TGTGCCAGCGACAGCTCTGGAAACACCATATATTTT. Its translation: CASDSSGNTIYF.

This chain connects TRBV6-4 to TRBJ2-1; possibly TRBD2 for D (6 bases). V was shortened by 0 bases and J by 3 bases, with 9 bases between the two germline ends. This CDR3 comprises 15 residues. Germline CDR1 is MRHNA and CDR2 is SNTAGT. Written as DNA, the CDR3 is TGTGCCAGCAGTGACTCGGCTAGCGACTACAATGAGCAGTTCTTC. It is translated as CASSDSASDYNEQFF.